Listed below are T cell receptor beta chains from one sample, sequenced in a study of blood T cells in healthy people across ages. Using its own MiXCR run on the 5' RACE reads, TCRdb lists one record per CDR3 protein. The sample has hundreds of thousands of distinct CDR3 sequences, 20% to 30% seen once; the top ten hold roughly 9.4%. A further study also used this sample, focusing on T cells of mothers and their children.

Source material: blood. The receptors here all came from a boy aged 10-17 years in good health. The CDR3 runs from the conserved cysteine through the conserved F or W.

j_call | v_call | cdr3_aa
NA | TRBV20-1 | CSAHLQGSNEQFF
TRBJ1-6 | TRBV3-1 | CASSPRTGGNSPLHF
TRBJ2-2 | TRBV24-1 | CATSDPTGQGELFF
TRBJ1-2 | TRBV14 | CAGSQGTGGMDYGYTF
TRBJ2-1 | TRBV4-1 | CASSQEGTHNNEQFF
TRBJ1-5 | TRBV4-1 | CASSQDSSQPQHF
TRBJ1-2 | TRBV29-1 | CSVDESGPTGGYGYTF
NA | TRBV5-4 | CASRCGTESYEQYF
TRBJ2-5 | TRBV28 | CASSKDRGKAETQYF
TRBJ2-1 | TRBV7-3 | CASSQLAGGYNEQFF
TRBJ2-3 | TRBV10-2 | CASSESYQNRENADTQYF
TRBJ1-3 | TRBV12-3/TRBV12-4 | CASSSYNTAKNTIYF
TRBJ1-1 | TRBV4-1 | CASSRPGQSNTEAFF
TRBJ2-1 | TRBV14 | CASSQDPGGQRFF
TRBJ2-1 | TRBV29-1 | CSVGPGGGYNEQFF
TRBJ2-1 | TRBV20-1 | CSASSGGGSPFF
TRBJ2-3 | TRBV11-2 | CASAGWTAKYTDTQYF
TRBJ1-2 | TRBV28 | CASSLTGNYGYTF
TRBJ1-5 | TRBV3-1 | CASSHGGRSNQPQHF
TRBJ2-2 | TRBV6-1 | CASSEARQNTGELFF
TRBJ2-1 | TRBV7-8 | CASSYLRGTNEQFF
TRBJ2-3 | TRBV4-3 | CASSPSGWGELDTQYF
TRBJ2-2 | TRBV3-1 | CASSQDRGQVGELFF
TRBJ2-1 | TRBV7-3 | CASSWIEGSSYNEQFF
TRBJ2-3 | TRBV2 | CASRRGETDTQYF
TRBJ2-1 | TRBV27 | CASSLFSGRFRNEQFF
TRBJ2-5 | TRBV5-1 | CASSLAPGTVKETQYF
TRBJ2-3 | TRBV20-1 | CSLRTSGRALADTQYF
NA | TRBV27 | CASSALGFYEQYF
TRBJ1-3 | TRBV4-3 | CASSPETGGSGNTIYF
TRBJ1-1 | TRBV28 | CASSLWGDRGEAFF
TRBJ1-4 | TRBV12-3/TRBV12-4 | CASSNPDRATNEKLFF
TRBJ2-7 | TRBV4-3 | CASSQVSSGTPLSYEQYF
TRBJ2-1 | TRBV29-1 | CSAGVGTSGYNEQFF
TRBJ2-7 | TRBV7-3 | CASSLTGLAGNEQYF
TRBJ2-1 | TRBV28 | CASSLPRDRQFF
TRBJ2-5 | TRBV5-6 | CASSYGTGPETQYF
TRBJ1-1 | TRBV4-3 | CASSQERANEAFF
TRBJ1-2 | TRBV5-5 | CASSPLGSGYTF
TRBJ2-5 | TRBV12-3/TRBV12-4 | CASKVTSQETQYF
TRBJ2-7 | TRBV7-8 | CASSHRTSREQYF
TRBJ1-6 | TRBV12-3/TRBV12-4 | CASSRTEYNSPLHF
TRBJ1-2 | TRBV12-3/TRBV12-4 | CASSLTTGQGAYYGYTF
TRBJ2-7 | TRBV9 | CASSVEGTGHTTQQYF
TRBJ1-2 | TRBV29-1 | CAEKDNYGYTF
TRBJ2-3 | TRBV6-2/TRBV6-3 | CASSFVRQEADTQYF
TRBJ2-4 | TRBV29-1 | CSVTSGVNIQYF
TRBJ1-1 | TRBV5-1 | CASSLDRDRLNTEAFF
TRBJ2-7 | TRBV20-1 | CSARTASTYEQYF